This passage covers 26 T cell receptor beta chains from one sample sequenced in a study of T-cell memory formation after mild COVID-19 (dated by TCRdb to the early 2020s). The receptor library was made with 5' RACE. TCRdb lists the instrument as Illumina NovaSeq 6000. TCRdb cleaned the public reads at Q25 with fastp, built clones with MiXCR and kept in-frame beta chains. All rows with the same CDR3 protein become a single entry with the most common DNA and genes. This sample comprises about 7,100 distinct CDR3 sequences, roughly 60% of them detected only once. In total, the top ten clones hold around 2.5% of the sample. The source material was PBMCs or a T cell subset sorted from them (not recorded which). The receptors were sampled from an adult who had mild COVID-19 (a few samples of this study predate the infection). The sample titles of this study are shuffled in the database, so cell type and time point are left out.

The rearrangement uses TRBV3-1 and TRBJ2-1, with D tentatively TRBD2 (5 bases). In germline, CDR1 is LGHDT, CDR2 YNNKEL (reference sequence). V shed 1 base and J shed 12 bases, with 22 bases lying between them. This CDR3 has 16 residues. The CDR3 region has the DNA TGTGCCAGCAGCCAAGGGGAGCGGAGGCCCCCATTCGGGCAGTTCTTC. Residues: CASSQGERRPPFGQFF.

This clonotype is classed as medium-sized. This chain joins TRBV27 and TRBJ1-1; possible D gene TRBD1, 6 bases. CDR1 and CDR2 from the germline V gene are MNHEY and SMNVEV (reference sequence). The CDR3 totals 12 residues. Trimming removed 5 bases at V and 8 bases at J, with 12 bases between. The CDR3 coding sequence is TGTGCCAGCAGTCTACAGGGTAGAGAAGCTTTCTTT. Amino acid sequence: CASSLQGREAFF.

In its sample, this clonotype ranks as medium-sized. The chain joins TRBV10-3 to TRBJ2-7; 8 bases match TRBD2. Trimming removed 11 bases from V and 4 bases from J; junction bases left unmatched: 4. This CDR3 has 11 residues. Germline V CDR1 and CDR2: ENHRY, SYGVKD. CDR3 residues: CAVTGGYEQYF. DNA for the CDR3: TGTGCCGTCACGGGGGGGTACGAGCAGTACTTC.

The chain has TRBV5-1 and TRBJ1-6, with D uncertain. CDR3 length: 13 amino acids. Germline V CDR1 and CDR2: SGHRS, YFSETQ. Trimming shortened V by 0 bases and J by 13 bases, and 11 bases separated the two germline ends. CDR3 amino acids: CASSLGIPRPLHF. For the CDR3, the DNA is TGCGCCAGCAGCTTGGGCATCCCTCGGCCCCTCCACTTT.

The chain uses TRBV4-3 and TRBJ2-1, with 9 nucleotides matching TRBD1. This CDR3 is built from 15 residues. From germline, CDR1 is LGHNA and CDR2 YSLEER. Trimming took 4 bases from V and 2 from J; bases not matched to a gene: 3. The CDR3 sequence: CASSPDRGTYNEQFF. Written as DNA, the CDR3 is TGCGCCAGCAGCCCTGACAGGGGGACCTACAATGAGCAGTTCTTC.

The CDR3: CASSGLGGETQYF. The CDR3 DNA follows: TGTGCCTCCTCGGGACTAGGGGGCGAGACCCAGTACTTC. The chain links TRBV6-2 or TRBV6-3 to TRBJ2-5, with D perhaps TRBD2 (8 bases). Trimming took 11 bases from V and 5 from J, leaving 18 bases between them. The CDR3 runs to 13 residues. Per germline, CDR1 MNHEY and CDR2 SVGEGT.

In its sample, this clonotype ranks as medium-sized (0.01 to 0.1%). The gene calls are TRBV6-6 and TRBJ1-4; 10 nucleotides match TRBD1. The V and J ends lost 6 bases and 4 bases, in that order; junction bases with no gene match: 8. Germline V gene data show CDR1 as MNHNY and CDR2 as SVGAGI (reference sequence). There are 16 residues in the CDR3. The CDR3 spells CASRSSDRGHNEKLFF. The CDR3 coding sequence is TGTGCCAGCAGATCGAGCGACAGGGGGCATAATGAAAAACTGTTTTTT.

This clonotype was observed a few times. The rearrangement joins TRBV5-1 to TRBJ2-5; D gene ambiguous. Germline V gene lookup returns CDR1 SGHRS and CDR2 YFSETQ. Trimming stripped 4 bases from V and 5 bases from J, with 9 bases between. The CDR3 contains 12 residues. DNA for the CDR3: TGCGCCAGCAGCCACCTACGGGAGACCCAGTACTTC. Translating gives CASSHLRETQYF.

In this sample, this clonotype is large. The V gene is TRBV7-8, the J gene TRBJ2-2, with a possible D match to TRBD1 (5 bases). The length of the CDR3 is 15 residues. Germline V lookup: CDR1 SGHVS, CDR2 FQNEAQ. V lost 1 base, J lost 2 bases, and 8 bases lay in between. The CDR3 region has the DNA TGTGCCAGCAGCTTAGAAGGGGTAAACACCGGGGAGCTGTTTTTT. Amino acid sequence: CASSLEGVNTGELFF.

This clonotype is medium-sized by share. The chain carries TRBV15 and TRBJ1-3; D gene unclear. Germline V gene data show CDR1 as LNHNV and CDR2 as YYDKDF (reference sequence). With 3 bases removed from V and 0 bases from J, the gap between germline ends came to 9 bases. The CDR3 consists of 15 residues. CDR3 region: CATSRDRASGNTIYF. The CDR3 DNA follows: TGTGCCACCAGCAGGGATCGGGCCTCTGGAAACACCATATATTTT.

The chain joins TRBV5-1 to TRBJ1-2; D is ambiguous. The germline V and J ends were trimmed by 4 bases and 7 bases, with 14 bases remaining between them. The CDR3 runs 13 residues. Per the germline V gene, CDR1 is SGHRS and CDR2 is YFSETQ. The CDR3 bases are TGCGCCAGCAGCCCCGGGAGTCAAAGTGGCTACACCTTC. This gives the protein CASSPGSQSGYTF.

The rearrangement uses TRBV24-1 and TRBJ2-1; D gene unclear. The germline gives CDR1 KGHDR, CDR2 SFDVKD. V was cut by 1 base and J by 10 bases, with 7 bases left in between. This CDR3 is 12 amino acids long. Here the CDR3 DNA reads TGTGCCACCAGTGATTTAAGACCGGAGCAGTTCTTC. Protein sequence: CATSDLRPEQFF.

The J gene is TRBJ2-1, the V gene TRBV7-2; D is unresolved. The CDR3 has 14 residues. Trimming pared 4 bases from V and 4 bases from J, leaving 11 bases between. Germline V gene lookup returns CDR1 SGHTA and CDR2 FQGNSA. The CDR3 bases are TGTGCCAGCAGCTCGGTGAGCTCGTACAATGAGCAGTTCTTC. Amino acid sequence: CASSSVSSYNEQFF. Based on the CDR3 plus reference TRBV7-2 and TRBJ2-1, the full variable domain is GAGVSQSPSNKVTEKGKDVELRCDPISGHTALYWYRQSLGQGLEFLIYFQGNSAPDKSGLPSDRFSAERTGGSVSTLTIQRTQQEDSAVYLCASSSVSSYNEQFFGPGTRLTVL.

This clonotype is categorized as medium-sized. This rearrangement joins TRBV5-5 to TRBJ2-5; D might be TRBD1 (5 bases). Trimming cost V 2 bases and J 5 bases, with 13 bases left between them. Looked up from germline, CDR1 is SGHKS and CDR2 is YYEKEE (reference sequence). This CDR3 is built from 14 residues. CDR3 protein: CASSFQGIRETQYF. The CDR3 nucleotides are TGTGCCAGCAGCTTCCAGGGTATCCGGGAGACCCAGTACTTC.

This rearrangement joins TRBV5-1 to TRBJ1-1; D gene ambiguous. Germline loops: CDR1 SGHRS, CDR2 YFSETQ. The CDR3 is 13 residues long. Trimming pared 4 bases from V and 1 base from J, leaving 8 bases between. The CDR3 DNA is TGCGCCAGCAGCCTCTTTGGGAACACTGAAGCTTTCTTT. Translated, it gives CASSLFGNTEAFF.

The chain uses TRBV5-4 and TRBJ2-7; 9 nucleotides agree with TRBD1. Germline assignment: CDR1 SGHNT and CDR2 YYREEE (reference sequence). Unmatched junction bases numbered 4, after V lost 4 bases and J lost 2 bases. CDR3 length: 14 amino acids. The CDR3 reads CASSPDRGTYEQYV. CDR3 coding DNA: TGTGCCAGCAGCCCGGACAGGGGCACCTACGAGCAGTACGTC.

This clonotype occurred many times. This chain uses TRBV6-2 or TRBV6-3 with TRBJ2-1; 7 bases align to TRBD1. The CDR3 has 15 residues. The germline CDR1 and CDR2 sequences are MNHEY and SVGEGT. V was pared by 6 bases and J by 0 bases, with 5 bases of the junction left unmatched. The CDR3 reads CASSPRDSSYNEQFF. The CDR3 DNA reads TGTGCCAGCAGCCCCAGGGACAGCTCCTACAATGAGCAGTTCTTC.

By share of the sample, this clonotype is medium-sized. V usage is TRBV9 and J usage is TRBJ2-1; 11 bases fit TRBD2. The germline CDR1 and CDR2 sequences are SGDLS and YYNGEE. V was clipped by 4 bases and J by 4 bases; unmatched bases: 10. This CDR3 spans 17 amino acids. The CDR3 reads CASSLTSGGTIYNEQFF. The CDR3 coding sequence is TGTGCCAGCAGCTTAACTAGCGGGGGAACTATTTACAATGAGCAGTTCTTC.

The rearrangement joins TRBV5-1 to TRBJ2-1, with a possible D match to TRBD1 (6 bases). This CDR3 contains 11 residues. In germline, CDR1 is SGHRS, CDR2 YFSETQ. V lost 4 bases, J lost 10 bases, and 9 bases lay in between. Here the CDR3 reads CASSLDREQFF. In DNA form, the CDR3 reads TGCGCCAGCAGCCTGGACAGAGAGCAGTTCTTC.

By its share, this clonotype is medium-sized. Here the CDR3 DNA reads TGTGCCAGCAGCTTAGAAGCTAGCGGGGGGGACGAGACAGATACGCAGTATTTT. Protein product: CASSLEASGGDETDTQYF. This rearrangement joins TRBV7-9 to TRBJ2-3, with TRBD2 matching 12 bases. Germline V CDR1 and CDR2: SEHNR, FQNEAQ (reference sequence). The CDR3 runs to 18 residues. V was clipped by 1 base and J by 3 bases; unmatched bases: 8.

This chain joins TRBV20-1 and TRBJ1-3; D unresolved. CDR3 length: 14 residues. Germline values: CDR1 DFQATT, CDR2 SNEGSKA (reference sequence). With 2 bases removed from V and 1 base from J, the gap between germline ends came to 9 bases. CDR3 sequence: CSARIGPSGNTIYF. CDR3 nucleotides: TGCAGTGCTAGAATCGGGCCTTCTGGAAACACCATATATTTT.

This clonotype is deemed medium-sized. V is TRBV13 and J is TRBJ2-3, with 8 bases matching TRBD1. This CDR3 has 16 residues. Germline CDR1 is PRHDT and CDR2 is FYEKMQ (reference sequence). V lost 5 bases and J lost 6; bases outside the gene matches: 13. In DNA form, the CDR3 reads TGTGCCAGCAGCCGCGGACAGGGCGATTGGCCCGATACGCAGTATTTT. Protein product: CASSRGQGDWPDTQYF.

This clonotype was seen repeatedly, ten times or more. The V call is TRBV13, the J call TRBJ2-5; maybe TRBD1 (5 bases). V lost 5 bases, J lost 0 bases, and 13 bases lay in between. There are 15 residues in the CDR3. Germline V gives CDR1 PRHDT, CDR2 FYEKMQ (reference sequence). The CDR3 loop is CASSQTTVNQETQYF. In DNA, the CDR3 is TGTGCCAGCAGCCAGACGACAGTAAACCAAGAGACCCAGTACTTC.

The genes are TRBV7-9 and TRBJ1-3, with TRBD1 as a possible D gene (5 bases). The germline CDR1 and CDR2 sequences are SEHNR and FQNEAQ (reference sequence). The CDR3 runs 14 residues. Trimming shortened V by 7 bases and J by 0 bases, and 10 bases separated the two germline ends. As DNA, the CDR3 is TGTGCCAGCATCCCTGGGGGCTCTGGAAACACCATATATTTT. Its translation: CASIPGGSGNTIYF.

The chain couples TRBV2 to TRBJ2-5; D is unresolved. The DNA end favors TRBJ2-7, so the J call may be wrong. Germline V gene sequence: CDR1 SNHLY, CDR2 FYNNEI. The CDR3 covers 12 residues. The chain's CDR3 is CASRGETYEQYF. The DNA of the CDR3 is TGTGCCAGCAGGGGCGAGACATACGAGCAGTACTTC.

The gene calls are TRBV2 and TRBJ1-2; D unresolved. Germline loops: CDR1 SNHLY, CDR2 FYNNEI. This CDR3 spans 11 amino acids. Trimming took off 3 bases at V and 10 bases at J, with 9 bases between the two ends. In nucleotides, the CDR3 is TGTGCCAGCAGTGATAGGCAGACCTACACCTTC. Protein: CASSDRQTYTF.